This T cell receptor (beta chain) was retrieved from a study of regulatory T cells in long-lasting Graves disease. The CDR3 is 15 amino acids. Germline CDR1 LGHDT, CDR2 YNNKEL (reference sequence). Trimming took 4 bases from V and 1 from J, leaving 10 bases between them. This clonotype was picked up many times. Through Arm-PCR of CDR3 regions and iRepertoire HTBI primers, TCR beta libraries were built. TCRdb fed the multiplex PCR reads into MiXCR, producing one record per CDR3 protein. This sample has about 360,000 distinct CDR3 sequences; about 16% occur once, and the top ten carry 20%. Noted time point: newly diagnosed GD, antithyroid drugs for less than 3 months. The TCR library was made from RNA extracted from PBMCs. In addition, the sample was reused for a study of T cells in Graves' hyperthyroidism and ophthalmopathy. As reported in that work: In the first-round RT-PCR of the TCR CDR3, the HTBI primer set was used.

The sequence derives from a woman under 30 with Graves disease. V gene TRBV3-1 combines with J gene TRBJ2-2; D is undetermined. Sequencing was performed on peripheral blood mononuclear cells (PBMCs), taken at new diagnosis, from a patient treated with antithyroid drugs. CDR3 sequence (DNA): TGTGCCAGCAGCCGGCTGAAACGGAACACCGGGGAGCTGTTTTTT. Translating gives CASSRLKRNTGELFF.